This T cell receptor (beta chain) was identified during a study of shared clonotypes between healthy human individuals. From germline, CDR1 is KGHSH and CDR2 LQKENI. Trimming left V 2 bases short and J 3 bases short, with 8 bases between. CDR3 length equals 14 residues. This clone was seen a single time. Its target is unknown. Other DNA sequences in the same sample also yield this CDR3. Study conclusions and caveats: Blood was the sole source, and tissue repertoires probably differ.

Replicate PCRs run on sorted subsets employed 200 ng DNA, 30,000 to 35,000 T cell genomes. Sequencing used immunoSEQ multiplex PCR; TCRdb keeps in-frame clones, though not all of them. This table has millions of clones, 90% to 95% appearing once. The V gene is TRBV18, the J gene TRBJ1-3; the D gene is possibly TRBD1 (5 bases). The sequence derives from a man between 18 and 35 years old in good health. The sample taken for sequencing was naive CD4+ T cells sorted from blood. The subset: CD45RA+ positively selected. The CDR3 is CASSPSGLGNTIYF. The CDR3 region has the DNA TGTGCCAGCTCACCATCAGGGCTTGGAAACACCATATATTTT.